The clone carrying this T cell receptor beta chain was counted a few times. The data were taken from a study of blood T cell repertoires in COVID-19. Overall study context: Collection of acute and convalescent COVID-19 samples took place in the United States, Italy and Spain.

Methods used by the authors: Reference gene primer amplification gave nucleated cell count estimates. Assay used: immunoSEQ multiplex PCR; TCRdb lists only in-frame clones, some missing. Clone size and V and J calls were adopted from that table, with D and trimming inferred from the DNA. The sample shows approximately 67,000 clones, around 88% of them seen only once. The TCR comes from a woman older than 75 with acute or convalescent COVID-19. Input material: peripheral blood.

DNA for the CDR3: TGTGCCAGCAGTTACTCGGCTAGCGGGAGGTACGAGCAGTACTTC. This translates into CASSYSASGRYEQYF. This sequence joins TRBV6-5 and TRBJ2-7; TRBD2 matches at 11 bases. Germline lookup yields CDR1 MNHEY and CDR2 SVGAGI. V was clipped by 0 bases and J by 4 bases; unmatched bases: 2. The CDR3 extends over 15 amino acids.